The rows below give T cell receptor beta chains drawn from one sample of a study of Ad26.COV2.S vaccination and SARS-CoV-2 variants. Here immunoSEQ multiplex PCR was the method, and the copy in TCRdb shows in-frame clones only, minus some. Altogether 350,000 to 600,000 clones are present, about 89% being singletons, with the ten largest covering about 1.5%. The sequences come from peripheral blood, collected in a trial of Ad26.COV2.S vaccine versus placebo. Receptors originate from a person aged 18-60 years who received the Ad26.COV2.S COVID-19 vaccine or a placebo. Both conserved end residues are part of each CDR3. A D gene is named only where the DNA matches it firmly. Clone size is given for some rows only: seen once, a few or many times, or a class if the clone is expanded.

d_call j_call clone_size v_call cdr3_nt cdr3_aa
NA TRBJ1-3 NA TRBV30 TGTGCCTGTCAATCCGGGACCTACGGAAACACCATATATTTT CACQSGTYGNTIYF
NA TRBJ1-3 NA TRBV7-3 TGTGCCAGCAGCTTAACGGGGTCTGGAAACACCATATATTTT CASSLTGSGNTIYF
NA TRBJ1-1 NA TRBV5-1 TGCGCCAGCAGCGAAAGGACAATAAACACTGAAGCTTTCTTT CASSERTINTEAFF
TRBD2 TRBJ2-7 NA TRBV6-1 TGTGCCAGCAGTGATGGACTAGCGGGGGTCTCTCTTCCCTACGAGCAGTACTTC CASSDGLAGVSLPYEQYF
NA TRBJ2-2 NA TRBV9 TGTGCCAGCAGCGTACTTCAGTCGAACACCGGGGAGCTGTTTTTT CASSVLQSNTGELFF
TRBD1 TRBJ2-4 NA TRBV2 TGTGCCAGCAGTTTAACAGGGGGAAGGGTCCTGATAGGAGCCAAAAACATTCAGTACTTC CASSLTGGRVLIGAKNIQYF
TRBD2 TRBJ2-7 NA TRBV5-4 TGTGCCAGCAGCTTGGCGGTTAGCGGGGTTTACGAGCAGTACTTC CASSLAVSGVYEQYF
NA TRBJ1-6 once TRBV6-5 TGTGCCAGCAGGGGGCTAAACTTTAATTCACCCCTCCACTTT CASRGLNFNSPLHF
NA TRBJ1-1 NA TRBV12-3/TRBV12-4 TGTGCCAGCGCGGGGACTGAAGCTTTCTTT CASAGTEAFF
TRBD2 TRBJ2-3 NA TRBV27 TGTGCCAGCAGGCCGGGACTAGCGGGGGGAGACACAGATACGCAGTATTTT CASRPGLAGGDTDTQYF
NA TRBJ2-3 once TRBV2 TGTGCCAGCAGTTTAGGCACAGATACGCAGTATTTT CASSLGTDTQYF
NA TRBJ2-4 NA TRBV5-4 TGTGCCAGCAGCTTGTCTGCTGGACGCCCAAGCCGGGGCATTCAGTACTTC CASSLSAGRPSRGIQYF
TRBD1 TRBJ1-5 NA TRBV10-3 TGTGCCATCAGTGAAGGGACAGCCCCTAGCAATCAGCCCCAGCATTTT CAISEGTAPSNQPQHF
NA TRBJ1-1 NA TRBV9 TGTGCCAGCAGCGTCGGTTCGGACACTGAAGCTTTCTTT CASSVGSDTEAFF
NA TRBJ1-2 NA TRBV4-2 TGTGCCAGCAGCCAAGATTGGTCAGGAGCTAACTATGGCTACACCTTC CASSQDWSGANYGYTF
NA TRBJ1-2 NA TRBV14 TGTGCCAGCAGCGCGGGAACCTTCTATGGCTACACCTTC CASSAGTFYGYTF
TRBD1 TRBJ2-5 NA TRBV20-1 TGCATGGGACAGGGAGCAAAGACCCAGTACTTC CMGQGAKTQYF
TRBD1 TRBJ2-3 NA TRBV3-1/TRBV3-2 TGTGCCAGCAGCCTCTCCCGGGACAGCCTTAGGGGATCCCATAATACGCAGTATTTT CASSLSRDSLRGSHNTQYF
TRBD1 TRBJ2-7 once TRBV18 TGTGCCAGCTCACTCTCTGACAGGGGGGGACCCTACGAGCAGTACTTC CASSLSDRGGPYEQYF
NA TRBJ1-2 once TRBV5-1 TGCGCCAGCAGCCCGTGGGAATCTGAGGGCTACACCTTC CASSPWESEGYTF
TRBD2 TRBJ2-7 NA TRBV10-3 TGTGCCATCAGTGAGTCGGTAACTAGCGGGAGCGAGCAGTACTTC CAISESVTSGSEQYF
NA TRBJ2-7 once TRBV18 TGTGCCAGCTCACCAATGGACGGCTCCTACGAGCAGTACTTC CASSPMDGSYEQYF
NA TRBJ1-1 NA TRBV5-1 TGCGCCAGCAGCTTAGTTGTTGGCAGCGAAGCTTTCTTT CASSLVVGSEAFF
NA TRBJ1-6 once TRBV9 TGTGCCAGCAGCGCCTTGGGGGGGTGGGATAATTCACCCCTCCACTTT CASSALGGWDNSPLHF
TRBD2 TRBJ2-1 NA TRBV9 TGTGCCAGCAGTTCCCTAGCGGGGGGCTCCTACAATGAGCAGTTCTTC CASSSLAGGSYNEQFF
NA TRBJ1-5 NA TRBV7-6 TGTGCCAGCAGCTTAGACAGCAATAGCAATCAGCCCCAGCATTTT CASSLDSNSNQPQHF
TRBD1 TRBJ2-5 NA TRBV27 TGTGCCAGCAGTCTAGACAGGGGTGAGACCCAGTACTTC CASSLDRGETQYF
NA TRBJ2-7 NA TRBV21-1 TGTGCCAGCAGCAAAGTACGCATCTCCTACGAGCAGTACTTC CASSKVRISYEQYF
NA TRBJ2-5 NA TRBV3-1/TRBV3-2 TGTGCCAGCAGCCAAGTGGGCCACCAAGAGACCCAGTACTTC CASSQVGHQETQYF
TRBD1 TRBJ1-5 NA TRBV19 TGTGCCAGTAGTATAGGAGTCGGGACAGGGGGCTATAGCAATCAGCCCCAGCATTTT CASSIGVGTGGYSNQPQHF
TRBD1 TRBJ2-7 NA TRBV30 TGTGCCGGCCGGGGACAGGGCAACCACGAGCAGTACTTC CAGRGQGNHEQYF
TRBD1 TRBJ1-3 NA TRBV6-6 TGTGCCAGCAGTAAACCGGACAGGCGGGCTGGAAACACCATATATTTT CASSKPDRRAGNTIYF
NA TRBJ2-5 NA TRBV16 TGTGCCAGCAGCCCCACTTCTCAAGAGACCCAGTACTTC CASSPTSQETQYF